This T cell receptor (beta chain) is drawn from a study of blood T cell repertoires in COVID-19. Source study methods: Estimates of nucleated cell counts were drawn from the amplification of reference gene primers. The repertoire was sequenced with immunoSEQ multiplex PCR; TCRdb's copy has only in-frame clones and lacks some. That table supplies the V and J calls and clone size; D and trimming were determined from the DNA. This table holds fewer than 400,000 clones, about nine tenths found once. Participants were aged about 18 to 90 years, lived in around 25 US areas, and enrolled virtually. Recovered Cohort 3 donors showed two negative PCRs, clearance, or symptom resolution. This receptor was taken from a young woman who had recovered from COVID-19. The sample was PBMCs or T cells enriched from blood (not recorded which).

The CDR3 DNA sequence: TGTGCCAGCAGTTTTAACATTCTCCGCATCCAGTACTTC. It yields the protein CASSFNILRIQYF. V gene TRBV12-3 or TRBV12-4 combines with J gene TRBJ2-7; D not resolved. The CDR3 is 13 amino acids. V lost 3 bases and J 10 bases, leaving 16 bases between the germline ends.